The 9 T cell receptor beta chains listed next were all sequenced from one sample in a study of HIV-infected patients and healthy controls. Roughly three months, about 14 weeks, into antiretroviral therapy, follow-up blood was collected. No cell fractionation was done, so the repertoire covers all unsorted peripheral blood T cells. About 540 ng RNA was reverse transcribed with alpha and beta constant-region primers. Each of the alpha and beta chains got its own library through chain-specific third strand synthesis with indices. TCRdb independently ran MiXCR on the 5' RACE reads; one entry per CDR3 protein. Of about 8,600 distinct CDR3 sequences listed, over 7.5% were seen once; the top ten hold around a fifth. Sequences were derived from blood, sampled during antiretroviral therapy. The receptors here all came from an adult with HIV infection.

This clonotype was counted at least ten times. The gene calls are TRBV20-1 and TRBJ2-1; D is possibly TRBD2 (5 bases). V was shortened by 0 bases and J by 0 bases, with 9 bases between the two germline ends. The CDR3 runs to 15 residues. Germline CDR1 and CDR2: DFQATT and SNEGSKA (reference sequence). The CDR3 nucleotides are TGCAGTGCTAGAGAAGCGGTAAGCTCCTACAATGAGCAGTTCTTC. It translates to CSAREAVSSYNEQFF.

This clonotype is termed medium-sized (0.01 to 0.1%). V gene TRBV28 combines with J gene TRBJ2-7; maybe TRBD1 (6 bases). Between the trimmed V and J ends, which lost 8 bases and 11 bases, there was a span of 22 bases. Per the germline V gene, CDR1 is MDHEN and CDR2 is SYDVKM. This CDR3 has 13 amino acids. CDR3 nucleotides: TGTGCCAGCGGGACCCTCGCGAGACAGGCTGAGTACTTC. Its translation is CASGTLARQAEYF.

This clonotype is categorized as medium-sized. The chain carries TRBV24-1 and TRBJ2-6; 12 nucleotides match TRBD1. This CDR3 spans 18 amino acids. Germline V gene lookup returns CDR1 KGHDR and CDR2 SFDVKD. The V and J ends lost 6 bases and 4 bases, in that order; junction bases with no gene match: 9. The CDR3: CATSLGGQGAKGANVLTF. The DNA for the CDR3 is TGTGCCACCAGTTTAGGGGGACAGGGGGCGAAAGGGGCCAACGTCCTGACTTTC.

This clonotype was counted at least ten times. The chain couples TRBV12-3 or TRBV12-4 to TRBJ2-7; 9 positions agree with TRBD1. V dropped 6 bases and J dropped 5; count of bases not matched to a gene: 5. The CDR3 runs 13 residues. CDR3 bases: TGTGCCAGCAGCCGGGACAGGGACCACGAGCAGTACTTC. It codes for CASSRDRDHEQYF.

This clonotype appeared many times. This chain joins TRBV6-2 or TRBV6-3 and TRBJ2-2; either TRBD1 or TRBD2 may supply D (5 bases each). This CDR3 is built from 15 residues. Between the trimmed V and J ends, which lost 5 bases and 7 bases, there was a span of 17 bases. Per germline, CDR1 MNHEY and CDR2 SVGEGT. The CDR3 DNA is TGTGCCAGCAGTACGAAGGGACGATCGGTCGGGGAGCTGTTTTTT. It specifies CASSTKGRSVGELFF.

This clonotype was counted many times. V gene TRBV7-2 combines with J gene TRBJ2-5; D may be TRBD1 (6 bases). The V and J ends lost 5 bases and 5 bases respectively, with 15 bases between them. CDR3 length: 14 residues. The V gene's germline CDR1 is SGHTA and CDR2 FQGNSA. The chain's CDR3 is CASSIGQRAETQYF. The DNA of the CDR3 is TGTGCCAGCAGCATAGGACAGAGGGCCGAGACCCAGTACTTC.

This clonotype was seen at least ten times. CDR3 region: CAISEGNEQFF. The CDR3 nucleotides are TGTGCCATCAGTGAGGGCAATGAGCAGTTCTTC. V gene TRBV10-3 combines with J gene TRBJ2-1, with D hard to call. This CDR3 comprises 11 residues. Deletions cut 2 bases from V and 6 bases from J, with 2 bases between. From germline, CDR1 is ENHRY and CDR2 SYGVKD.

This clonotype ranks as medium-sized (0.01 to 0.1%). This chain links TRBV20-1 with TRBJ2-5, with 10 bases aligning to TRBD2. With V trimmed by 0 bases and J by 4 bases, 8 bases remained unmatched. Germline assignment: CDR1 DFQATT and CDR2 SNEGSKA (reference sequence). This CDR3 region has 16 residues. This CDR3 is CSARDLSGGATETQYF. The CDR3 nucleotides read TGCAGTGCTAGAGACTTGAGCGGGGGGGCCACAGAGACCCAGTACTTC.

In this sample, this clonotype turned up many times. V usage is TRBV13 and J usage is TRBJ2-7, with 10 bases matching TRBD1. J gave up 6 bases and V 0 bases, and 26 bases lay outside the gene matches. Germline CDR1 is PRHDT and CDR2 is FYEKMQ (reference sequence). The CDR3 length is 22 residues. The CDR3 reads CASSLGLPASRTGGTPDGEQYF. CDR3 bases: TGTGCCAGCAGCTTAGGCCTTCCGGCATCCCGGACAGGGGGAACTCCGGACGGCGAGCAGTACTTC. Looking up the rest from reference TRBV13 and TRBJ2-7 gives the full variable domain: AAGVIQSPRHLIKEKRETATLKCYPIPRHDTVYWYQQGPGQDPQFLISFYEKMQSDKGSIPDRFSAQQFSDYHSELNMSSLELGDSALYFCASSLGLPASRTGGTPDGEQYFGPGTRLTVT.